This passage covers 17 T cell receptor beta chains from one sample sequenced in a study of T cell responses to AZD1222 COVID-19 vaccine. Some clones are missing from TCRdb's copy, which holds only in-frame ones; the method was immunoSEQ multiplex PCR. Of 90,000 to 120,000 clones listed, around 94% were seen once; the top ten hold around 2%. The sequenced sample was peripheral blood, obtained on day 0 of AZD1222 vaccination. These receptors were collected from an adult in good health.

The rearrangement links TRBV7-8 to TRBJ1-1; a weak D match, TRBD1 (6 bases). CDR3 length equals 13 residues. Trimming removed 6 bases from V and 0 bases from J, with 8 bases in between. Germline lookup yields CDR1 SGHVS and CDR2 FQNEAQ. CDR3 region: CASRSGVNTEAFF. The CDR3 nucleotides read TGTGCCAGCAGGTCAGGGGTGAACACTGAAGCTTTCTTT.

The J gene is TRBJ2-7, the V gene TRBV20-1; D is possibly TRBD1 (5 bases). Germline CDR1 reads DFQATT; CDR2 reads SNEGSKA (reference sequence). Deletions cut 7 bases from V and 5 bases from J, with 12 bases between. This CDR3 has 11 amino acids. The CDR3 loop is CSVQGGHEQYF. The CDR3 DNA is TGCAGTGTCCAGGGTGGCCACGAGCAGTACTTC.

The V and J genes are TRBV10-3 and TRBJ1-2; 7 bases align to TRBD1. The length of the CDR3 is 17 residues. Germline loops: CDR1 ENHRY, CDR2 SYGVKD. V trimming: 0 bases; J trimming: 1 base; junction bases outside the gene matches: 8. DNA of the CDR3: TGTGCCATCAGTGAGTCTTCGGGACAGCTCGATAACTATGGCTACACCTTC. The encoded protein is CAISESSGQLDNYGYTF.

This clone occurred once. CDR3 in amino acids: CASSFRQANEKLFF. Written as DNA, the CDR3 is TGTGCCAGCAGCTTTAGACAGGCTAATGAAAAACTGTTTTTT. V and J are TRBV7-8 and TRBJ1-4, with D perhaps matching TRBD1 (6 bases). This CDR3 has 14 residues. V lost 3 bases, J lost 3 bases, and 8 bases lay in between. Looked up from germline, CDR1 is SGHVS and CDR2 is FQNEAQ.

The chain carries TRBV30 and TRBJ1-1; a weak D match, TRBD1 (5 bases). The CDR3 length is 15 residues. V was trimmed by 7 bases and J by 3 bases, leaving 21 bases between them. The germline gives CDR1 GTSNPN, CDR2 SVGIG (reference sequence). CDR3 in amino acids: CAFPIGAGEDTEAFF. DNA for the CDR3: TGTGCCTTCCCAATCGGGGCGGGTGAGGACACTGAAGCTTTCTTT.

Only one count was recorded for this clone. The genes are TRBV7-2 and TRBJ2-3; D is undetermined. Trimming shortened V by 5 bases and J by 0 bases, and 12 bases separated the two germline ends. The CDR3 runs to 15 residues. Germline values: CDR1 SGHTA, CDR2 FQGNSA. CDR3 sequence: CASSQVGLSTDTQYF. CDR3 in DNA: TGTGCCAGCAGCCAGGTGGGCCTAAGCACAGATACGCAGTATTTT.

The chain links TRBV7-2 to TRBJ2-5; no definite D call. The CDR3 covers 13 residues. Per the germline V gene, CDR1 is SGHTA and CDR2 is FQGNSA. V was trimmed by 0 bases and J by 5 bases, leaving 7 bases between them. CDR3 sequence reads: CASSLASGETQYF. CDR3 nucleotides: TGTGCCAGCAGCTTAGCTAGTGGCGAGACCCAGTACTTC.

The rearrangement links TRBV9 to TRBJ2-5, with 7 bases matching TRBD2. The V segment lost 0 bases and the J segment 5 bases; nucleotides outside the gene matches: 7. Germline-derived CDR1 and CDR2 are SGDLS and YYNGEE. CDR3 length equals 15 residues. CDR3 DNA: TGTGCCAGCAGCGTAGGTGTAGCGGGCGGGGAGACCCAGTACTTC. Translation: CASSVGVAGGETQYF.

The V gene is TRBV28, the J gene TRBJ2-1; D may correspond to TRBD1 or TRBD2 (5 bases each). This CDR3 has 15 residues. The V gene's germline CDR1 is MDHEN and CDR2 SYDVKM. The V and J ends lost 6 bases and 2 bases respectively, with 14 bases between them. The DNA of the CDR3 is TGTGCCAGCAGCAATGGTGGGGGTACCTACAATGAGCAGTTCTTC. As protein: CASSNGGGTYNEQFF.

This chain links TRBV12-3 or TRBV12-4 with TRBJ1-4; D possibly corresponds to TRBD1 (5 bases). This CDR3 region has 11 residues. Trimming removed 5 bases from V and 14 bases from J, with 12 bases in between. The CDR3 sequence: CASSAPGRLFF. In DNA, the CDR3 is TGTGCCAGCAGTGCGCCGGGGCGCCTGTTTTTT.

As DNA, the CDR3 is TGTGCCAGCAGTTACCGTCAGGGACCCTACGAGCAGTACTTC. Encoded protein: CASSYRQGPYEQYF. This rearrangement joins TRBV6-5 to TRBJ2-7; D may correspond to TRBD1 or TRBD2 (5 bases each). V dropped 2 bases and J dropped 2 bases, with 10 bases sitting between them. CDR3 length: 14 amino acids. CDR1 MNHEY and CDR2 SVGAGI come from the germline V gene.

This chain joins TRBV27 and TRBJ2-7, with D tentatively TRBD1 or TRBD2 (5 bases each). Germline CDR1 reads MNHEY; CDR2 reads SMNVEV (reference sequence). The CDR3 has 16 residues. With 0 bases removed from V and 2 bases from J, the gap between germline ends came to 14 bases. The DNA of the CDR3 is TGTGCCAGCAGTTTATCGTTTGGGGCTAGCACCTACGAGCAGTACTTC. Translating gives CASSLSFGASTYEQYF.

This clone was counted once. This rearrangement joins TRBV10-3 to TRBJ1-3, with no clear D. The V end was cut by 0 bases, the J end by 0 bases, with 6 bases between. The CDR3 sequence is 15 residues long. The germline V gene has CDR1 ENHRY and CDR2 SYGVKD. This CDR3 is CAISESSRSGNTIYF. The CDR3 DNA sequence: TGTGCCATCAGTGAGTCTAGTCGCTCTGGAAACACCATATATTTT.

The chain joins TRBV7-9 to TRBJ1-1; D unclear. CDR3 length: 13 amino acids. V shed 5 bases and J shed 0 bases, with 7 bases lying between them. Germline lookup yields CDR1 SEHNR and CDR2 FQNEAQ (reference sequence). The CDR3 here is CASSPNMNTEAFF. CDR3 nucleotides: TGTGCCAGCAGCCCTAACATGAACACTGAAGCTTTCTTT.

The chain is built from TRBV29-1 and TRBJ2-5; D gene unclear. The V and J ends lost 2 bases and 4 bases respectively, with 2 bases between them. This CDR3 is 10 amino acids long. Germline V CDR1 and CDR2: SQVTM, ANQGSEA. CDR3 sequence: CSVEIETQYF. Here the CDR3 DNA reads TGCAGCGTTGAAATAGAGACCCAGTACTTC.

The CDR3 DNA is TGTGCCAGCAGCGTAGCTCCATCAGGACAGGGGGACGGCTACACCTTC. Translating it yields CASSVAPSGQGDGYTF. This chain connects TRBV9 to TRBJ1-2; 10 bases are a match to TRBD1. Germline V lookup: CDR1 SGDLS, CDR2 YYNGEE. The V segment lost 0 bases and the J segment 8 bases; nucleotides outside the gene matches: 10. The CDR3 runs to 16 residues.

This rearrangement joins TRBV14 to TRBJ2-5; D may correspond to TRBD1 or TRBD2 (6 bases each). V was cut by 8 bases and J by 4 bases, with 20 bases left in between. Looked up from germline, CDR1 is SGHDN and CDR2 is FVKESK. The CDR3 has 15 residues. This CDR3 is CASGKVGGRGETQYF. In nucleotides, the CDR3 is TGTGCCAGCGGCAAAGTTGGGGGGCGAGGAGAGACCCAGTACTTC.